This section outlines one T cell receptor (beta chain) sequence together with its context. The data were produced by immunoSEQ multiplex PCR, yet TCRdb's version contains in-frame clones alone and is incomplete. This table has over a million clones, 75% to 80% appearing once. The sample originates from a study of shared clonotypes between healthy human individuals. This receptor was identified in a man aged 18 to 35 in good health. Some clones in this sample may be carry-over from other donors' samples. What was sequenced was memory CD4+ T cells from PBMCs. Stated subset: CD45RA-negative fraction.

CDR3: CASSSSGTGGVEQYF. DNA for the CDR3: TGCGCCAGCAGCTCCTCCGGGACAGGGGGGGTGGAGCAGTACTTC. The V and J genes are TRBV5-1 and TRBJ2-7; TRBD1 agrees at 11 bases. CDR3 length equals 15 residues. CDR1 SGHRS and CDR2 YFSETQ come from the germline V gene. J was trimmed by 7 bases and V by 3 bases; bases with no gene match: 9.